The 5 T cell receptor beta chains listed next were all sequenced from one sample in a study of blood T cell repertoires in COVID-19. Profiling relied on immunoSEQ multiplex PCR, and the TCRdb table lists in-frame clones only, not all of them. The sample gives 60,000 to 75,000 clones, around 83% of which show up once; approximately 6% is in the top ten. Sequenced: peripheral blood. The receptors were sampled from a human donor in a cohort sampled during active COVID-19.

In the case of this clone: One end of the junction fails to match germline, which may point to a read error. The genes are TRBV2 and TRBJ1-1, with D possibly TRBD1 on 6 matching bases. Per germline, CDR1 SNHLY and CDR2 FYNNEI. The CDR3 runs to 11 residues. The CDR3 here is CASRSEGGENF. DNA for the CDR3: TGTGCCAGCAGATCGGAGGGGGGGGAAAACTTT.

The CDR3, as DNA: TGTGCCAGCAGCACGGGGGGCGATACGCAGTATTTT. It is translated as CASSTGGDTQYF. This chain joins TRBV6-6 and TRBJ2-3; possible D gene TRBD2, 7 bases. Germline lookup yields CDR1 MNHNY and CDR2 SVGAGI (reference sequence). The length of the CDR3 is 12 residues. The ends were cut back, 6 bases at V and 6 bases at J, with 10 bases in the middle.

The CDR3 region is CASSYRTGGVETQYF. Here the CDR3 DNA reads TGTGCCAGCAGCTACCGGACAGGGGGCGTAGAGACCCAGTACTTC. The rearrangement joins TRBV9 to TRBJ2-5, with 11 bases lining up with TRBD1. Germline CDR1 reads SGDLS; CDR2 reads YYNGEE. The CDR3 covers 15 residues. V trimming: 4 bases; J trimming: 4 bases; junction bases outside the gene matches: 6.

The chain has TRBV7-9 and TRBJ2-7, with TRBD2 matching 10 bases. The CDR3 length is 15 residues. Germline lookup yields CDR1 SEHNR and CDR2 FQNEAQ (reference sequence). Germline trimming cut 5 bases from V and 3 bases from J; bases unmatched to any gene: 7. CDR3 nucleotides: TGTGCCAGCAGCGCTACTAGCGGGGCGAGCTACGAGCAGTACTTC. Its translation is CASSATSGASYEQYF.

Here the CDR3 reads CASSQTTNTEAFF. The CDR3 bases are TGTGCCAGCAGCCAGACAACGAACACTGAAGCTTTCTTT. The chain joins TRBV3-1 (or the pseudogene TRBV3-2) to TRBJ1-1; no firm D call. The ends were cut back, 3 bases at V and 1 base at J, with 6 bases in the middle. The length of the CDR3 is 13 residues. Germline CDR1 LGHDT, CDR2 YNNKEL (reference sequence).